The present TCR beta chain was sequenced within a study of long-term antiretroviral therapy in people with HIV. The assay used was immunoSEQ (version v3.0), run at survey level. The method was immunoSEQ multiplex PCR; TCRdb's version includes in-frame clones alone and lacks a portion of them. The sample shows over 35,000 clones, about 80% of them seen only once. This clone was detected a few times. Germline CDR1 is LGHNA and CDR2 is YSLEER. The CDR3 covers 15 residues. V shed 1 base and J shed 0 bases, with 9 bases lying between them. This chain links TRBV4-3 with TRBJ1-2; D remains ambiguous. This sequence was found in a man in his thirties or forties with HIV. The sequencing used unsorted PBMCs, collected 3.4 years after starting antiretroviral therapy. This CDR3 is CASSQGTRANYGYTF. Here the CDR3 DNA reads TGCGCCAGCAGCCAAGGAACCCGGGCTAACTATGGCTACACCTTC.